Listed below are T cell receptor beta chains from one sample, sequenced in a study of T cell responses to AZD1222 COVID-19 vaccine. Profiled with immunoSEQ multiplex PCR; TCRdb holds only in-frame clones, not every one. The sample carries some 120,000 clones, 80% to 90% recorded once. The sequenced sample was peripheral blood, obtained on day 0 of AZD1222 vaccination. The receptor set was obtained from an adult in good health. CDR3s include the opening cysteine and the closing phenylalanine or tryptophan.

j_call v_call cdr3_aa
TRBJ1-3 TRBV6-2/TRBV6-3 CASSYHGQGRTIYF
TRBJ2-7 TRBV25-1 CASSESAPGGESYEQYF
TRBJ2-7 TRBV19 CASSILPGQGMPYEQYF
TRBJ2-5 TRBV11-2 CASLLGQGYGETQYF
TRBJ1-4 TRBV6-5 CASTNRGSNEKLFF
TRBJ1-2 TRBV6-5 CASSLLQVQGGYTF
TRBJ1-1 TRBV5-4 CASRGQFDTEAFF
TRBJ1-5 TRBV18 CASSPRGTRFGQPQHF
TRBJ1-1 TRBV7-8 CASSLARQLNTEAFF
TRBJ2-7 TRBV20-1 CSARVGGYYEQYF
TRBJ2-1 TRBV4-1 CASSLSDRGSHNEQFF
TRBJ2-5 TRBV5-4 CASSLGLTSQETQYF
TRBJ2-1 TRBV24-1 CATSDPGGFLDNEQFF
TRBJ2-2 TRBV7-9 CASSTRPMNTGELFF
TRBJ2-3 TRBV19 CASSIAVPSTDTQYF
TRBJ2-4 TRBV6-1 CASSAGTGTRVAKNIQYF
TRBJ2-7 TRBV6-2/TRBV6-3 CASSYGTSGIRQYF
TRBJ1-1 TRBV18 CASSPKRQGQAEAFF
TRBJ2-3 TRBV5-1 CASSQGSGAYTDTQYF
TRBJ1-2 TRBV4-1 CASSQFLLGQNYGYTF
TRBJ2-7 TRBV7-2 CASSTRYRTENSYEQYF
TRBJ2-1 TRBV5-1 CASSLSRGAYNEQFF
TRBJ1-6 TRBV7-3 CASSRQGSYNSPLHF
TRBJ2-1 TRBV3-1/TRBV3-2 CASSQDSGSGGAGYNEQFF
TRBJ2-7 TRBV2 CASSQGSGDYEQYF
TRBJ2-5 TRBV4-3 CASSQVTFGGRQPETQYF
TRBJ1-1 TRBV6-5 CASRAHRDNTEAFF
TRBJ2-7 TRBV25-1 CASRASGSHEQYF
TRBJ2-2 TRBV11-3 CASSFSSGSTGELFF
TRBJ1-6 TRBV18 CASSPLDRDPNLLHF
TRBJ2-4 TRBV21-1 CASSKVGLAKNIQYF
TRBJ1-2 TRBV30 CAWSVKSGPYGYTF
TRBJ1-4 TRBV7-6 CASSSGVERANEKLFF
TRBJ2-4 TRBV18 CASSPPQTIAKNIQYF
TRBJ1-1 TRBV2 CASTSGGQWAEAFF
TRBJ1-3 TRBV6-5 CASSYSMGSGNTIYF
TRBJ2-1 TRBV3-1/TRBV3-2 CASSHRDTVDNEQFF
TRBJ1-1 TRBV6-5 CASSRGSETEAFF
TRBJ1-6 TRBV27 CASKKDRANNSPLHF
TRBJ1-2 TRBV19 CASAGTGFRRDYGYTF
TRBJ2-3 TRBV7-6 CATSPGGGTDTQYF
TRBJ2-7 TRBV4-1 CASSQGGTGREQYF
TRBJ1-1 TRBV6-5 CASTGTVNTEAFF
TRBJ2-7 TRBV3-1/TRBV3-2 CASSQRLGTGWGEQYF
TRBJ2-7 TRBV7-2 CASSPSVENYEQYF
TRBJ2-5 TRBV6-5 CATLAGVGETQYF